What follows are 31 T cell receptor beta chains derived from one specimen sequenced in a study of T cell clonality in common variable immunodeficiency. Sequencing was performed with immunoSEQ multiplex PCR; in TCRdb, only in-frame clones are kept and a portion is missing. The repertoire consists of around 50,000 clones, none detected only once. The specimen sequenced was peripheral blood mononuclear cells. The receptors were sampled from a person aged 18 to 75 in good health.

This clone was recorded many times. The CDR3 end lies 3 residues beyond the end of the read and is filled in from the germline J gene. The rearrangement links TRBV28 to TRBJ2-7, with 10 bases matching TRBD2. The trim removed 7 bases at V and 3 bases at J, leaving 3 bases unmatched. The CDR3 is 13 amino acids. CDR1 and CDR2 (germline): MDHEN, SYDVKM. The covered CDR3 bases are TGTGCCAGCACAGCGGGAGGGCGCTACGAG. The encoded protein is CASTAGGRYE. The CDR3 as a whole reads CASTAGGRYEQYF.

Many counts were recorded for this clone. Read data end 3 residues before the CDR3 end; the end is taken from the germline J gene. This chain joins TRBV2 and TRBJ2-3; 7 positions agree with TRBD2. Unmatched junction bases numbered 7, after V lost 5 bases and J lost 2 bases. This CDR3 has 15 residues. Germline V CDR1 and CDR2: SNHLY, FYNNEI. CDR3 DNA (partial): TGTGCCAGCAGTACCATAGCGGGTTCCACAGATACG. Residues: CASSTIAGSTDT. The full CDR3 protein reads CASSTIAGSTDTQYF. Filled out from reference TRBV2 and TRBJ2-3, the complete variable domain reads EPEVTQTPSHQVTQMGQEVILRCVPISNHLYFYWYRQILGQKVEFLVSFYNNEISEKSEIFDDQFSVERPDGSNFTLKIRSTKLEDSAMYFCASSTIAGSTDTQYFGPGTRLTVL.

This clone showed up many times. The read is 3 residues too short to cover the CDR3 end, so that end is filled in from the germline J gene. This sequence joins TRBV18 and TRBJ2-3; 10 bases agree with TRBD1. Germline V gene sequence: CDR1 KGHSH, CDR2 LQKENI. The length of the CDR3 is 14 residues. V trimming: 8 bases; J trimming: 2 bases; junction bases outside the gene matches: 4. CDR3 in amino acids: CASQDRGATDTQYF. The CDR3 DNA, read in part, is TGTGCCAGCCAGGACAGGGGGGCCACAGATACG. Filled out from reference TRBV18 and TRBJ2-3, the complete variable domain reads NAGVMQNPRHLVRRRGQEARLRCSPMKGHSHVYWYRQLPEEGLKFMVYLQKENIIDESGMPKERFSAEFPKEGPSILRIQQVVRGDSAAYFCASQDRGATDTQYFGPGTRLTVL.

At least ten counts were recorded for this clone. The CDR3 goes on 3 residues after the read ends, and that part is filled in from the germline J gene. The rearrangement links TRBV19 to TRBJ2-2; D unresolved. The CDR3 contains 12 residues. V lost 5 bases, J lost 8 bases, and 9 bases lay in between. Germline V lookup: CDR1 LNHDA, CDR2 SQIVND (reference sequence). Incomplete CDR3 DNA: TGTGCCAGTAGTCCCTTATCGGGGGAG. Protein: CASSPLSGE. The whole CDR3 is CASSPLSGELFF.

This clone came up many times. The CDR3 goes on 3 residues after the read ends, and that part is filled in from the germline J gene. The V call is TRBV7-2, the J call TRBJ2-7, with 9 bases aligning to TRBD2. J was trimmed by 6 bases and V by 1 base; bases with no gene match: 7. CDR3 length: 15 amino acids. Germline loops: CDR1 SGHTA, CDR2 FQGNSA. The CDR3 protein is CASSLVPAGGGEQYF. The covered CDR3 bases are TGTGCCAGCAGCTTAGTGCCCGCGGGAGGGGGCGAG.

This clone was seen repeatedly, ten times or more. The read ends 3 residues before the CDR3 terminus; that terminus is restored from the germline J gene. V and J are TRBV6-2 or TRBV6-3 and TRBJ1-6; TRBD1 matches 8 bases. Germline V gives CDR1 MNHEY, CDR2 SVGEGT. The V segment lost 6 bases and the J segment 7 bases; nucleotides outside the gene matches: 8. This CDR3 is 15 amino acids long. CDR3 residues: CASSRTGWPNSPLHF. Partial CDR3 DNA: TGTGCCAGCAGCCGGACAGGGTGGCCGAATTCACCC.

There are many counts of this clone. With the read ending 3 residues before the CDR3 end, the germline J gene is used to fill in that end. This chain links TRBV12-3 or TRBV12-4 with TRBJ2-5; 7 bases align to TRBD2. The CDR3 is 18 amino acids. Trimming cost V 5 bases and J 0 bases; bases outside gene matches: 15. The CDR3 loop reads CASSPKPGTTGYQETQYF. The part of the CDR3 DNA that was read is TGTGCCAGCAGTCCTAAACCAGGGACTACAGGATACCAAGAGACC.

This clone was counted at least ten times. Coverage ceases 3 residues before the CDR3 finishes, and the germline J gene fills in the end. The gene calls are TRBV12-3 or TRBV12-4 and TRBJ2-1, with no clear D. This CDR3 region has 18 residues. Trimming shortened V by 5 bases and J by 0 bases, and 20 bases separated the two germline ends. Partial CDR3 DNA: TGTGCCAGCAGTCCCTACTCCGGTAGTAGGGCCTCCTACAATGAG. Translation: CASSPYSGSRASYNE. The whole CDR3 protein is CASSPYSGSRASYNEQFF.

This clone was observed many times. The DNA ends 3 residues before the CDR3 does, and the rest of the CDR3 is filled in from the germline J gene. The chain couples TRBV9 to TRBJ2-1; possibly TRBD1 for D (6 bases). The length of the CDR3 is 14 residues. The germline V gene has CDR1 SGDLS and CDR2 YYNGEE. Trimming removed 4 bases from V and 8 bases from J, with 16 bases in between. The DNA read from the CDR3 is TGTGCCAGCAGCCAAGAAGGACAGCCCGATGAG. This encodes CASSQEGQPDE. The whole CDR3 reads CASSQEGQPDEQFF.

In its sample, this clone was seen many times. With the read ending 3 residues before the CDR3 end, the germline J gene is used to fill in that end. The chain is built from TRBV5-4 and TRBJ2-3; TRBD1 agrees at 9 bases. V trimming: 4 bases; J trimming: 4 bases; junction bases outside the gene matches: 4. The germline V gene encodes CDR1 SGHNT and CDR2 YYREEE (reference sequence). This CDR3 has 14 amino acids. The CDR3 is CASSQRTGADTQYF. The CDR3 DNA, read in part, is TGTGCCAGCAGCCAACGGACAGGGGCAGATACG.

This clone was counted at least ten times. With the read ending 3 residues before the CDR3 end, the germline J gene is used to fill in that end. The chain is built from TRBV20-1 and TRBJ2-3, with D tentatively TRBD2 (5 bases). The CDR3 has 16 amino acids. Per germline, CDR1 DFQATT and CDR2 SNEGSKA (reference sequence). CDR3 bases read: TGCAGTGCTAGAGTCCCTGTTGGACTCTCCCAAGAGACG. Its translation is CSARVPVGLSQET. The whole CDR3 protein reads CSARVPVGLSQETQYF.

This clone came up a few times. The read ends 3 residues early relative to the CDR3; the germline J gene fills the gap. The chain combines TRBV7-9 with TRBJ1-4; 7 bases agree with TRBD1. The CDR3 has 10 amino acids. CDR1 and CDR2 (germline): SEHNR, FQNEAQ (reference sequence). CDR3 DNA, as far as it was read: TGTGCCAGCTCTAGGACAGGA. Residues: CASSRTG. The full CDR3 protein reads CASSRTGLFF.

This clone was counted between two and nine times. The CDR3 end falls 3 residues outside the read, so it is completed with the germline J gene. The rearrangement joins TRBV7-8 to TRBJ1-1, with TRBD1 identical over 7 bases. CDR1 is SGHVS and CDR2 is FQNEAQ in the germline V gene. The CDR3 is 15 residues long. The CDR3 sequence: CASSPAGQGGKGAFF. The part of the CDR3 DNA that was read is TGTGCCAGCAGCCCCGCCGGCCAGGGGGGTAAGGGA.

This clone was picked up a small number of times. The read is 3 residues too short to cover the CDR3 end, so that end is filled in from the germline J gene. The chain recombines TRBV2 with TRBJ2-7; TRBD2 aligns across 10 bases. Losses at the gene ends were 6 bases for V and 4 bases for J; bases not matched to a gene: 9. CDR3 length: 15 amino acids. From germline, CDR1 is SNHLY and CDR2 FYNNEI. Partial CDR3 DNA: TGTGCCAGCAGCCCGGGACTAGCGATCGTATACGAG. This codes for CASSPGLAIVYE. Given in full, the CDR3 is CASSPGLAIVYEQYF.

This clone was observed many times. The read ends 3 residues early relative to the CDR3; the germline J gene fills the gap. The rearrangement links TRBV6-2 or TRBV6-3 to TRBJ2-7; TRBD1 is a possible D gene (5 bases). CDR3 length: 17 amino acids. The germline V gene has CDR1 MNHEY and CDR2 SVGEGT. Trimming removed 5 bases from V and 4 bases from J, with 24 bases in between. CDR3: CASSTLGPKQRSYEQYF. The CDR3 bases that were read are TGTGCCAGCAGTACCCTGGGGCCCAAACAACGGTCTTACGAG.

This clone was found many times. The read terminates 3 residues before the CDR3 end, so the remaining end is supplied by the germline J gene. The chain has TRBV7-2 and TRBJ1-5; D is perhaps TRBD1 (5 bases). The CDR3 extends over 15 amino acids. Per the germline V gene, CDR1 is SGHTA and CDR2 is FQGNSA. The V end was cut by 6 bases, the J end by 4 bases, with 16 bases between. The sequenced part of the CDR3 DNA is TGTGCCAGCAGACGAGAGGTGGCAGGGAATCAGCCC. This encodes CASRREVAGNQP. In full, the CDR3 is CASRREVAGNQPQHF.

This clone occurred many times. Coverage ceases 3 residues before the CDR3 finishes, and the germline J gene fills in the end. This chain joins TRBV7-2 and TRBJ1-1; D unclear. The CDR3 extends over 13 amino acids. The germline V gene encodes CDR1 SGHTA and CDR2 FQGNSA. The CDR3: CASSLASFPRAFF. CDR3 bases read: TGTGCCAGCAGCTTAGCCTCCTTCCCCAGA.

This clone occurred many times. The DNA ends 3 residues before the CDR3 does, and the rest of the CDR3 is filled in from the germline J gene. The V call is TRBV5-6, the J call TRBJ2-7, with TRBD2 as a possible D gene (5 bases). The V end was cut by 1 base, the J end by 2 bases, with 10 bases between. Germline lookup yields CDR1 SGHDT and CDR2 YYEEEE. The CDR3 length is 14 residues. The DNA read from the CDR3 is TGTGCCAGCAGCTTGTCGGGGTTCCCCTACGAG. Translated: CASSLSGFPYE. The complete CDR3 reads CASSLSGFPYEQYF.

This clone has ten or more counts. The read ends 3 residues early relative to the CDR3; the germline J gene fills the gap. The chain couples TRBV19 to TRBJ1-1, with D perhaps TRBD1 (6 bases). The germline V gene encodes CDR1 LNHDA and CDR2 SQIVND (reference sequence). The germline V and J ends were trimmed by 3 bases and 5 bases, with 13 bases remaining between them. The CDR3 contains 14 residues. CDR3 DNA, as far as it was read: TGTGCCAGTAGTATTGGGGGCCTGGCGACTGAA. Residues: CASSIGGLATE. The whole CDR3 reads CASSIGGLATEAFF. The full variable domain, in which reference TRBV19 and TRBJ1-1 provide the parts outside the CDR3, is DGGITQSPKYLFRKEGQNVTLSCEQNLNHDAMYWYRQDPGQGLRLIYYSQIVNDFQKGDIAEGYSVSREKKESFPLTVTSAQKNPTAFYLCASSIGGLATEAFFGQGTRLTVV.

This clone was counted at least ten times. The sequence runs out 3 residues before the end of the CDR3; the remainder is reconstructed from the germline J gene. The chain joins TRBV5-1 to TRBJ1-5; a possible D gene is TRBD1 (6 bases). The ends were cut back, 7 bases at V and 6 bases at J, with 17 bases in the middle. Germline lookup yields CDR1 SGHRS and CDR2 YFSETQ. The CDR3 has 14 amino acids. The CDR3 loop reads CASLWRGGGQPQHF. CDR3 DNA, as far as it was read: TGCGCCAGCCTCTGGCGGGGGGGCGGTCAGCCC.

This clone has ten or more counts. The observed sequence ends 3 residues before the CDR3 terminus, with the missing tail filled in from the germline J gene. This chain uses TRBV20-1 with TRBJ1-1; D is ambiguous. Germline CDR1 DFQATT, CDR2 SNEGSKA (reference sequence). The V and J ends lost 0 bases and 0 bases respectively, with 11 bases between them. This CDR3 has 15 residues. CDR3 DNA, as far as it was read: TGCAGTGCTAGAGATCGCGCCCTCATGAACACTGAA. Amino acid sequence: CSARDRALMNTE. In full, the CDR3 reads CSARDRALMNTEAFF.

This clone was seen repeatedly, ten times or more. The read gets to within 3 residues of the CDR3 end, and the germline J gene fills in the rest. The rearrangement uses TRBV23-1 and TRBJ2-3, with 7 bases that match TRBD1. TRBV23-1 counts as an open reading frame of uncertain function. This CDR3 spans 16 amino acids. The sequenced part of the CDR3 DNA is TGCGCCAGCAGTCAATCGTTCCGGACAGGCAATCAGCCG. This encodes CASSQSFRTGNQP. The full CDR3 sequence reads CASSQSFRTGNQPQYF.

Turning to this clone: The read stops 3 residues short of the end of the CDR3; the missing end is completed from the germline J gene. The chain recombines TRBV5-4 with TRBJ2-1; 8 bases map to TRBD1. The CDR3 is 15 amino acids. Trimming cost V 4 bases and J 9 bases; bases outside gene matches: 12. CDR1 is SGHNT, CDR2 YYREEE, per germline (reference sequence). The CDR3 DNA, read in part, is TGTGCCAGCAGCGCGACCGGGACAGGACGGAGTGAG. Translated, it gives CASSATGTGRSE. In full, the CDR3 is CASSATGTGRSEQFF.

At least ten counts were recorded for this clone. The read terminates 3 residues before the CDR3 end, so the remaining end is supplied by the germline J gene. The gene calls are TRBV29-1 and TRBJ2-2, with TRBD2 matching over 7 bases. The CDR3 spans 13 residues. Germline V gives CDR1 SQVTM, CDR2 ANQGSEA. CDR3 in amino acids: CSVVDGTNEKLFF. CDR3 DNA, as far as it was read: TGCAGCGTGGTGGATGGGACTAATGAAAAG.

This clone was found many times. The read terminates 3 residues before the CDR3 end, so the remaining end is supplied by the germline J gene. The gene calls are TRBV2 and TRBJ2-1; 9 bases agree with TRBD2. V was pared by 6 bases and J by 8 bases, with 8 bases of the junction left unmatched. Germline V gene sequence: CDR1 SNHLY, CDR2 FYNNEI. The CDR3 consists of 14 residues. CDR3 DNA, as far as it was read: TGTGCCAGCAGGTTGGCGGGGGGGCGGGATGAG. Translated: CASRLAGGRDE. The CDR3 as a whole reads CASRLAGGRDEQFF.

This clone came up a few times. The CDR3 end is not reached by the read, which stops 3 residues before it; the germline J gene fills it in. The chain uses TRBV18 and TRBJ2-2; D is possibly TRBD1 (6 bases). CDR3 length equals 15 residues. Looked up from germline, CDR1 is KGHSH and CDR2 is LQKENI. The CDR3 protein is CASSPLPPGANVLFF. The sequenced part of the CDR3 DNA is TGTGCCAGCTCCCCCCTTCCTCCAGGGGCCAACGTG. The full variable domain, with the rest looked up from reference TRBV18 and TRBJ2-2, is NAGVMQNPRHLVRRRGQEARLRCSPMKGHSHVYWYRQLPEEGLKFMVYLQKENIIDESGMPKERFSAEFPKEGPSILRIQQVVRGDSAAYFCASSPLPPGANVLFFGEGSRLTVL.

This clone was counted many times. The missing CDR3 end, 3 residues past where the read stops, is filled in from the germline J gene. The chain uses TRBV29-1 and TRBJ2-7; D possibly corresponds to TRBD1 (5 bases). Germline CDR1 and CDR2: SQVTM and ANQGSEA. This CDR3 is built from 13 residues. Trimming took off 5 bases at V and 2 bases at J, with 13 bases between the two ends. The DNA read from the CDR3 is TGCAGCGTTTCCCCCCAGGGCACCTACGAG. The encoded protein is CSVSPQGTYE. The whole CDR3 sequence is CSVSPQGTYEQYF.

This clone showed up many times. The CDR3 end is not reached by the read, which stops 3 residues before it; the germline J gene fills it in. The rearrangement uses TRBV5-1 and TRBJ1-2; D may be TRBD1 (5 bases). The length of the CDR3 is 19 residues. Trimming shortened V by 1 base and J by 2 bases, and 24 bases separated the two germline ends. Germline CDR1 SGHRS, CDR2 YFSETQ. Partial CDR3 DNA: TGCGCCAGCAGCTTGACCCTCAGGGCGTCCGAAGCAGCAAACTATGGC. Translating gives CASSLTLRASEAANYG. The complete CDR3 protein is CASSLTLRASEAANYGYTF.

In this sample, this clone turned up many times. The CDR3 region is CASSVVGAGNTEAFF. CDR3 bases read: TGTGCCAGCAGCGTAGTAGGGGCTGGGAACACTGAA. The chain couples TRBV9 to TRBJ1-1; a possible D gene is TRBD1 (5 bases). Read coverage stops 3 residues before the CDR3 terminus; the germline J gene supplies the remainder. V was trimmed by 0 bases and J by 1 base, leaving 10 bases between them. The CDR3 length is 15 residues. Germline V gene data show CDR1 as SGDLS and CDR2 as YYNGEE.

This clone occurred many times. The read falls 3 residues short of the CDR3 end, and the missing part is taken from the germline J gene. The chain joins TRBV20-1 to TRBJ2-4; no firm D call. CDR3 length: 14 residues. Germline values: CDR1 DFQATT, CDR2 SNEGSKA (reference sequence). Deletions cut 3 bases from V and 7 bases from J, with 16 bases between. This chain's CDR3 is CSARRSGPRNIQYF. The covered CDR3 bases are TGCAGTGCTAGGAGGTCTGGGCCCCGCAACATT.

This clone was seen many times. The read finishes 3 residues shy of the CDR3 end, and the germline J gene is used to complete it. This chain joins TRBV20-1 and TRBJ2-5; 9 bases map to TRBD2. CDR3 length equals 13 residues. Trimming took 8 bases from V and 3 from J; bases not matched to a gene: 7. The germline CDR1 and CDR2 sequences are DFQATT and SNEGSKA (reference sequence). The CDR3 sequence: CSPARGGEETQYF. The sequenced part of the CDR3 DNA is TGCAGTCCGGCCCGCGGGGGGGAAGAGACC.